Below, 21 T cell receptor beta chains from the same sample are listed, as sequenced in a study of blood T cell repertoires in COVID-19. Repertoires were generated with immunoSEQ multiplex PCR, while TCRdb's copy carries only in-frame clones and drops some. This table holds 350,000 or so clones, approximately 90% found once. The sequencing input was peripheral blood. These receptor sequences come from a woman in her sixties with COVID-19, enrolled during active disease.

The rearrangement links TRBV6-5 to TRBJ1-2; D is possibly TRBD1 (5 bases). The CDR3 is 13 amino acids. With 6 bases removed from V and 4 bases from J, the gap between germline ends came to 12 bases. CDR1 is MNHEY and CDR2 is SVGAGI in the germline V gene. CDR3 bases: TGTGCCAGCAGCGTTACAGGTTTCTATGGCTACACCTTC. It translates to CASSVTGFYGYTF.

The chain is built from TRBV5-1 and TRBJ1-1; TRBD1 aligns across 9 bases. The V gene's germline CDR1 is SGHRS and CDR2 YFSETQ. CDR3 length: 15 amino acids. With 0 bases clipped from V and 3 bases from J, the junction kept 3 bases outside the gene matches. CDR3 loop: CASSLAGQGYTEAFF. As DNA, the CDR3 is TGCGCCAGCAGCTTGGCGGGACAGGGTTACACTGAAGCTTTCTTT.

This clone was found a few times. The V gene is TRBV19, the J gene TRBJ1-2; D gene ambiguous. The length of the CDR3 is 14 residues. CDR1 LNHDA and CDR2 SQIVND come from the germline V gene (reference sequence). V lost 3 bases to trimming and J lost 3 bases, with 11 bases between them. The CDR3 DNA reads as TGTGCCAGTAGTATCCCTAGGCCGGACTATGGCTACACCTTC. Translation gives CASSIPRPDYGYTF.

The chain joins TRBV11-2 to TRBJ1-1; 7 nucleotides agree with TRBD1. This CDR3 is built from 14 residues. Germline CDR1 SGHAT, CDR2 FQNNGV. J was trimmed by 4 bases and V by 5 bases; bases with no gene match: 7. The CDR3 here is CASSPQTGITEAFF. The CDR3, as DNA: TGTGCCAGCAGCCCACAGACAGGGATCACTGAAGCTTTCTTT.

The V and J genes are TRBV6-5 and TRBJ1-1, with 9 bases identical to TRBD1. The CDR3 has 14 amino acids. Trimming at V came to 6 bases and at J to 8 bases, leaving 10 bases not matched to a gene. Germline loops: CDR1 MNHEY, CDR2 SVGAGI. CDR3 sequence reads: CASSKGDRAREAFF. CDR3 coding DNA: TGTGCCAGCAGCAAAGGGGACAGGGCTAGGGAAGCTTTCTTT.

The chain employs TRBV9 and TRBJ2-1; the match to TRBD1 covers 7 bases. Germline V lookup: CDR1 SGDLS, CDR2 YYNGEE. The length of the CDR3 is 14 residues. Trimming at V came to 4 bases and at J to 3 bases, leaving 4 bases not matched to a gene. The CDR3 region has the DNA TGTGCCAGCAGCCCCTGGGACAGCTACAATGAGCAGTTCTTC. Protein sequence: CASSPWDSYNEQFF.

V and J are TRBV5-1 and TRBJ1-2; D remains unclear. V lost 4 bases, J lost 0 bases, and 13 bases lay in between. From germline, CDR1 is SGHRS and CDR2 YFSETQ. The length of the CDR3 is 15 residues. The CDR3 loop reads CASSSLTSTNYGYTF. CDR3 nucleotides: TGCGCCAGCAGCAGCCTGACTTCCACTAACTATGGCTACACCTTC.

The chain recombines TRBV28 with TRBJ2-7; D is perhaps TRBD2 (6 bases). Germline V CDR1 and CDR2: MDHEN, SYDVKM. V gave up 4 bases and J gave up 5 bases, with 15 bases separating them. The CDR3 is 14 amino acids. The CDR3 sequence is CASSSGGLPDEQYF. CDR3 sequence (DNA): TGTGCCAGCAGTTCAGGAGGACTACCGGACGAGCAGTACTTC.

The J gene is TRBJ1-6, the V gene TRBV7-8; TRBD1 matches 7 bases. With 3 bases clipped from V and 10 bases from J, the junction kept 6 bases outside the gene matches. Germline V gene lookup returns CDR1 SGHVS and CDR2 FQNEAQ. The CDR3 is made up of 14 amino acids. CDR3 protein: CASSFDRVRSPLHF. The CDR3 DNA sequence: TGTGCCAGCAGCTTCGACAGGGTTCGGTCACCCCTCCACTTT.

This clone occurred once. The chain has TRBV18 and TRBJ1-2; TRBD1 matches at 7 bases. The CDR3 is made up of 14 amino acids. With 3 bases clipped from V and 6 bases from J, the junction kept 7 bases outside the gene matches. Germline V gene lookup returns CDR1 KGHSH and CDR2 LQKENI. The CDR3 protein is CASSPRTGPDGYTF. In nucleotides, the CDR3 is TGTGCCAGCTCACCCCGGACAGGCCCTGATGGCTACACCTTC. Filled out from reference TRBV18 and TRBJ1-2, the complete variable domain reads NAGVMQNPRHLVRRRGQEARLRCSPMKGHSHVYWYRQLPEEGLKFMVYLQKENIIDESGMPKERFSAEFPKEGPSILRIQQVVRGDSAAYFCASSPRTGPDGYTFGSGTRLTVV.

This chain joins TRBV6-5 and TRBJ1-5, with TRBD1 matching over 8 bases. The ends lost 2 bases at V and 5 bases at J; junction bases unmatched: 5. CDR3 size: 15 residues. Germline V CDR1 and CDR2: MNHEY, SVGAGI. The CDR3 nucleotides are TGTGCCAGCAGTTACGACTCAGGGGGCGATCAGCCCCAGCATTTT. It encodes CASSYDSGGDQPQHF.

This chain links TRBV6-5 with TRBJ2-1, with 11 positions matching TRBD1. This CDR3 has 15 residues. CDR1 and CDR2 (germline): MNHEY, SVGAGI. With 4 bases clipped from V and 8 bases from J, the junction kept 7 bases outside the gene matches. CDR3 amino acids: CASSLIGQGAHEQFF. CDR3 coding DNA: TGTGCCAGCAGTTTGATCGGACAGGGGGCTCATGAGCAGTTCTTC.

Comment on this clone: Other DNA sequences in this specimen translate into the identical CDR3. This chain links TRBV20-1 with TRBJ2-3; no clear D. V shed 6 bases and J shed 2 bases, with 6 bases lying between them. The CDR3 is made up of 11 amino acids. Germline V gene sequence: CDR1 DFQATT, CDR2 SNEGSKA (reference sequence). CDR3 in DNA: TGCAGTGCATTATACACAGATACGCAGTATTTT. Amino acid sequence: CSALYTDTQYF.

The genes are TRBV5-6 and TRBJ1-5; 8 bases fit TRBD1. V shed 2 bases and J 2 bases; nucleotides not matched to a gene: 9. CDR1 SGHDT and CDR2 YYEEEE come from the germline V gene. The CDR3 runs to 17 residues. The chain's CDR3 is CASSFYTTGVGNQPQHF. The DNA for the CDR3 is TGTGCCAGCAGCTTCTACACGACAGGGGTGGGCAATCAGCCCCAGCATTTT.

The chain carries TRBV12-3 or TRBV12-4 and TRBJ2-3, with a tentative D call TRBD2 (5 bases). Trimming took 6 bases from V and 9 from J, leaving 16 bases between them. This CDR3 has 13 residues. The CDR3 DNA sequence: TGTGCCAGCAGGCCCCCTGGAGGAGGCACGCAGTATTTT. Its protein is CASRPPGGGTQYF.

This chain links TRBV29-1 with TRBJ1-3; TRBD1 is a possible D gene (6 bases). This CDR3 comprises 13 residues. The germline gives CDR1 SQVTM, CDR2 ANQGSEA. Trimming cost V 5 bases and J 8 bases, with 16 bases left between them. The CDR3 spells CSVSDRRGDTIYF. The CDR3 DNA sequence: TGCAGCGTTTCTGACAGGCGAGGAGACACCATATATTTT.

The chain joins TRBV24-1 to TRBJ2-1, with 8 bases aligning to TRBD2. The CDR3 totals 15 residues. The germline V gene encodes CDR1 KGHDR and CDR2 SFDVKD. The J segment lost 5 bases and the V segment lost 3 bases, leaving 5 bases of the junction unmatched. For the CDR3, the DNA is TGTGCCACCAGTGATCCAGCGGGGGTCAACAATGAGCAGTTCTTC. Protein product: CATSDPAGVNNEQFF.

V usage is TRBV27 and J usage is TRBJ2-3; D not resolved. CDR3 length: 14 residues. Germline V lookup: CDR1 MNHEY, CDR2 SMNVEV (reference sequence). V dropped 5 bases and J dropped 2 bases, with 11 bases sitting between them. Here the CDR3 reads CASSLTRLTDTQYF. The CDR3 DNA follows: TGTGCCAGCAGTCTGACCAGACTCACAGATACGCAGTATTTT.

This chain uses TRBV5-4 with TRBJ2-7; D might be TRBD1 (5 bases). The V gene lost 4 bases and the J gene lost 4 bases, with 15 bases spanning the gap. This CDR3 is 14 amino acids long. CDR1 SGHNT and CDR2 YYREEE come from the germline V gene (reference sequence). CDR3 in amino acids: CASSHETARYEQYF. For the CDR3, the DNA is TGTGCCAGCAGCCACGAGACAGCGAGGTACGAGCAGTACTTC. The full variable domain, completed using reference TRBV5-4 and TRBJ2-7, is ETGVTQSPTHLIKTRGQQVTLRCSSQSGHNTVSWYQQALGQGPQFIFQYYREEENGRGNFPPRFSGLQFPNYSSELNVNALELDDSALYLCASSHETARYEQYFGPGTRLTVT.

This chain links TRBV7-9 with TRBJ1-2; possible D gene TRBD1, 5 bases. Trimming removed 3 bases at V and 8 bases at J, with 13 bases between. Germline V CDR1 and CDR2: SEHNR, FQNEAQ (reference sequence). The CDR3 is 13 amino acids. The CDR3 loop reads CASSLSGGEGYTF. CDR3 DNA: TGTGCCAGCAGCTTGAGCGGAGGGGAAGGCTACACCTTC.

The chain links TRBV12-3 or TRBV12-4 to TRBJ1-1, with unresolved D. The V end was cut by 7 bases, the J end by 8 bases, with 14 bases between. The CDR3 runs to 12 residues. The CDR3 loop reads CASTPRWAEAFF. Here the CDR3 DNA reads TGTGCCAGCACTCCCAGGTGGGCGGAAGCTTTCTTT.